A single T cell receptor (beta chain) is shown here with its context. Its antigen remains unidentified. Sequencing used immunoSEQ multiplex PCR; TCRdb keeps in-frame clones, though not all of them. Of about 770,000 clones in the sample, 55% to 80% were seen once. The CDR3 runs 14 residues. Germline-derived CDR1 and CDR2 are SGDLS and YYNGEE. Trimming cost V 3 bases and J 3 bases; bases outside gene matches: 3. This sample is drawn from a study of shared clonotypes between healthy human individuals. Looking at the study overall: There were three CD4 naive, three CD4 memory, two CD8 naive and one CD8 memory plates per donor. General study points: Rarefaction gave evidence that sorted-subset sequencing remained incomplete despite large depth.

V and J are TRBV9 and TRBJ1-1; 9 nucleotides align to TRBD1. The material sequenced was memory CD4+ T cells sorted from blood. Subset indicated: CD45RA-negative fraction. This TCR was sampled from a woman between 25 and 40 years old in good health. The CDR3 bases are TGTGCCAGCAGCGGCACAGGGGGCTACACTGAAGCTTTCTTT. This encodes CASSGTGGYTEAFF.